Below, one TCR beta chain is given with its context. CDR1 and CDR2 from the germline V gene are MRHNA and SNTAGT. J gave up 4 bases and V 4 bases, and 7 bases lay outside the gene matches. This CDR3 contains 15 residues. This entry comes from a study of blood T cell repertoires in COVID-19. Study-level background: From the United States, Italy and Spain came samples of acute and convalescent COVID-19.

The repertoire was sequenced with immunoSEQ multiplex PCR; TCRdb's copy has only in-frame clones and lacks some. The sample has 300,000 to 400,000 clones; around 90% are singletons. The receptor was derived from a woman in her late teens or twenties who had recovered from COVID-19. The V call is TRBV6-4, the J call TRBJ1-5; 7 bases line up with TRBD1. The source material was PBMCs or T cells enriched from blood (not recorded which). CDR3 protein: CASSGLRDSNQPQHF. The CDR3 nucleotides read TGTGCCAGCAGTGGACTTCGGGACAGTAATCAGCCCCAGCATTTT.